This T cell receptor (beta chain) is drawn from a study of memory CD4+ T cells and cytomegalovirus serostatus. Study overall: Healthy Belgian adult donors included several CMV-positive and some 24 CMV-negative people.

Findings of the study overall: Suggested: most of the CMV-linked TCR signature lies in CD4+ memory cells. Repertoires predicted CMV serostatus with median bootstrapped AUC of about 0.95. CD4+ memory repertoires contained about 40% of the 164 reported CMV TCRbeta sequences.

Single viable CD3+CD4+CD8-CD45RO+ cells were sorted as the memory CD4+ T cells. The V segment lost 7 bases and the J segment 3 bases; nucleotides outside the gene matches: 6. Germline-derived CDR1 and CDR2 are MNHEY and SVGAGI. The CDR3 is 15 residues long. This clone was seen a few times. Its antigen is as yet unknown. Sequencing used immunoSEQ multiplex PCR; TCRdb keeps in-frame clones, though not all of them. Altogether around 53,000 clones are present, 70% to 80% being singletons, with the ten largest covering about 0.82%. This clonotype was obtained from an adult in good health and CMV-seronegative. The rearrangement uses TRBV6-5 and TRBJ2-6; the match to TRBD2 covers 7 bases. The specimen sequenced was memory CD4+ T cells from blood. The CDR3 sequence is CASTRERNGANVLTF. The CDR3 region has the DNA TGTGCCAGCACGCGGGAGAGGAATGGGGCCAACGTCCTGACTTTC.